This is a list of T cell receptor beta chains from one sample in a study of CD8 T cells in Susac syndrome. Using its own MiXCR run on the immunoSEQ multiplex PCR reads, TCRdb lists one record per CDR3 protein. This sample yields around 280,000 distinct CDR3 sequences, of which about 88% are seen a single time; 0.11% belongs to the top ten. The sample comprised CD8+ T cells from PBMCs. These receptors all stem from a human donor with multiple sclerosis. The CDR3 runs from the conserved cysteine through the conserved F or W. A D gene is named only where the DNA matches it firmly. Size is omitted from some rows. Given values are once, few, many or a class for expanded clones.

d_call	clone_size	j_call	v_call	cdr3_aa	cdr3_nt
NA	NA	TRBJ2-1	TRBV27	CASTSPGLVHNEQFF	TGTGCCAGCACCTCCCCGGGGCTTGTTCACAATGAGCAGTTCTTC
NA	NA	TRBJ2-2	TRBV6-5	CASSYWTAPVTGELFF	TGTGCCAGCAGTTACTGGACAGCCCCGGTGACCGGGGAGCTGTTTTTT
NA	NA	TRBJ1-3	TRBV28	CASRDRLFTGNTIYF	TGTGCCAGCAGAGACAGGTTGTTCACTGGAAACACCATATATTTT
TRBD2	NA	TRBJ2-5	TRBV7-9	CASSLYGRGRGNKETQYF	TGTGCCAGCAGCTTATATGGTCGCGGGAGGGGTAACAAAGAGACCCAGTACTTC
NA	NA	TRBJ2-2	TRBV29-1	CSVEWKIGSTGELFF	TGCAGCGTTGAGTGGAAAATTGGTAGCACCGGGGAGCTGTTTTTT
TRBD1	NA	TRBJ2-3	TRBV9	CASSVGGQGSDTQYF	TGTGCCAGCAGCGTAGGGGGACAGGGTTCAGATACGCAGTATTTT
TRBD2	NA	TRBJ2-1	TRBV9	CASSVGGRGDNEQFF	TGTGCCAGCAGCGTCGGCGGGAGAGGGGACAATGAGCAGTTCTTC
NA	NA	TRBJ2-5	TRBV7-9	CASSYKGETQYF	TGTGCCAGCAGTTACAAGGGTGAGACCCAGTACTTC
NA	NA	TRBJ1-1	TRBV2	CASSDGAGGDTYTEAFF	TGTGCCAGCAGTGATGGGGCGGGAGGGGACACCTACACTGAAGCTTTCTTT
NA	NA	TRBJ1-4	TRBV27	CASSLTGGFEKLFF	TGTGCCAGCAGTTTAACTGGGGGCTTTGAAAAACTGTTTTTT
TRBD1	NA	TRBJ2-7	TRBV28	CASSLPDRAYEQYF	TGTGCCAGCAGTTTGCCGGACAGGGCCTACGAGCAGTACTTC
TRBD1	NA	TRBJ2-1	TRBV29-1	CSVAGTGGSNEQFF	TGCAGCGTCGCCGGGACAGGGGGGTCCAATGAGCAGTTCTTC
NA	once	TRBJ2-3	TRBV7-9	CASSFLDSTDTQYF	TGTGCCAGCAGCTTCTTGGATTCCACAGATACGCAGTATTTT
NA	NA	TRBJ1-3	TRBV3-1	CASSQGTSGDTIYF	TGTGCCAGCAGCCAAGGGACATCTGGAGACACCATATATTTT
TRBD2	once	TRBJ2-1	TRBV27	CASSTFPPPSGTLEQFF	TGTGCCAGCAGTACTTTCCCCCCCCCTAGCGGGACGCTTGAGCAGTTCTTC
TRBD1	NA	TRBJ2-7	TRBV5-6	CASTTGQVLYEQYF	TGTGCCAGCACCACGGGACAGGTACTCTACGAGCAGTACTTC
NA	NA	TRBJ2-1	TRBV4-2	CASSPTLYNEQFF	TGTGCCAGCAGCCCCACCCTCTACAATGAGCAGTTCTTC
TRBD2	NA	TRBJ2-1	TRBV29-1	CSVAGLAASHNEQFF	TGCAGCGTCGCGGGACTAGCGGCCTCTCACAATGAGCAGTTCTTC
TRBD2	NA	TRBJ2-1	TRBV6-1	CASSFSVSARTSGRTEQFF	TGTGCCAGCAGCTTTAGCGTATCAGCCCGGACTAGCGGGAGAACTGAGCAGTTCTTC
TRBD1	NA	TRBJ1-1	TRBV29-1	CSVVAGGLTEAFF	TGCAGCGTTGTCGCAGGGGGTCTGACTGAAGCTTTCTTT
NA	NA	TRBJ2-7	TRBV7-6	CASSLRVNYEQYF	TGTGCCAGCAGCTTACGGGTCAACTACGAGCAGTACTTC
NA	few	TRBJ2-7	TRBV29-1	CSALDGQVDEQYF	TGCAGCGCCTTGGACGGTCAGGTCGACGAGCAGTACTTC
NA	NA	TRBJ2-1	TRBV13	CASSAGRDSYNEQFF	TGTGCCAGCAGCGCGGGGCGGGATTCCTACAATGAGCAGTTCTTC
NA	NA	TRBJ2-7	TRBV27	CASSLSGVRSSYEQYF	TGTGCCAGCAGTCTTTCAGGGGTAAGGAGCTCCTACGAGCAGTACTTC
NA	few	TRBJ2-7	TRBV7-2	CASSSSRSSGQGGNSYEQYF	TGTGCCAGCAGCTCTAGCAGGAGTAGCGGCCAAGGGGGGAACTCCTACGAGCAGTACTTC
NA	NA	TRBJ1-3	TRBV7-8	CASSPPQGSSGNTIYF	TGTGCCAGCAGCCCCCCACAGGGTTCCTCTGGAAACACCATATATTTT
NA	NA	TRBJ2-1	TRBV7-9	CASSLGTGLAREQFF	TGTGCCAGCAGCTTAGGGACGGGACTTGCGAGGGAGCAGTTCTTC
TRBD1	NA	TRBJ1-2	TRBV27	CASSRVGTGVIGYTF	TGTGCCAGCAGCCGAGTTGGGACAGGGGTAATTGGCTACACCTTC
NA	few	TRBJ2-7	TRBV6-1	CASSEVGYEQYF	TGTGCCAGCAGTGAAGTTGGGTACGAGCAGTACTTC
TRBD2	NA	TRBJ2-1	TRBV6-6	CASIKGRGLDNEQFF	TGTGCCAGCATAAAGGGGAGGGGTCTGGACAATGAGCAGTTCTTC
TRBD1	NA	TRBJ2-3	TRBV28	CASTLAGTGRYTQYF	TGTGCCAGCACCCTGGCCGGGACAGGGCGATATACGCAGTATTTT
NA	NA	TRBJ2-7	TRBV18	CASSPATGTVSSYEQYF	TGTGCCAGCTCACCTGCGACCGGGACGGTGAGCTCCTACGAGCAGTACTTC
NA	NA	TRBJ1-2	TRBV9	CASSVGNQGSYGYTF	TGTGCCAGCAGCGTAGGTAATCAGGGATCCTATGGCTACACCTTC
TRBD2	few	TRBJ2-7	TRBV28	CASSLSASGSYEQYF	TGTGCCAGCAGCTTATCCGCTAGCGGTTCCTACGAGCAGTACTTC
NA	NA	TRBJ2-5	TRBV27	CASSFGSTQETQYF	TGTGCCAGCAGTTTTGGCAGTACTCAAGAGACCCAGTACTTC
TRBD1	NA	TRBJ1-3	TRBV5-1	CASSLSGWTGLSGNTIYF	TGCGCCAGCAGCTTGAGTGGCTGGACAGGGCTCTCTGGAAACACCATATATTTT
NA	NA	TRBJ1-1	TRBV2	CASLPDPLRRLNTEAFF	TGTGCCAGCCTGCCTGACCCCTTAAGAAGGTTAAACACTGAAGCTTTCTTT
TRBD1	NA	TRBJ2-2	TRBV9	CASSLPQTGGANTGELFF	TGTGCCAGCAGCCTACCTCAGACAGGGGGCGCGAACACCGGGGAGCTGTTTTTT
TRBD2	once	TRBJ2-7	TRBV12-3/TRBV12-4	CASSLGLSGGPYEQYF	TGTGCCAGCAGTTTAGGGTTATCGGGAGGGCCCTACGAGCAGTACTTC
NA	NA	TRBJ2-1	TRBV9	CASSATSGVNEQFF	TGTGCCAGCAGCGCCACATCCGGGGTCAATGAGCAGTTCTTC
NA	NA	TRBJ2-7	TRBV19	CASSPGRSSYEQYF	TGTGCCAGTTCCCCGGGACGGAGCTCCTACGAGCAGTACTTC
TRBD2	NA	TRBJ2-1	TRBV27	CASSFLLAGSNEQFF	TGTGCCAGCAGTTTCTTACTAGCGGGCTCCAATGAGCAGTTCTTC
NA	once	TRBJ2-3	TRBV12-3/TRBV12-4	CASSLSGWRVEGDTQYF	TGTGCCAGCAGTTTGTCTGGCTGGAGAGTAGAGGGGGATACGCAGTATTTT
TRBD2	once	TRBJ2-1	TRBV3-1	CASSQVRASGREGNEQFF	TGTGCCAGCAGCCAAGTTAGGGCTAGCGGGAGGGAGGGCAATGAGCAGTTCTTC
TRBD2	NA	TRBJ2-4	TRBV20-1	CSAPFSGAAKNIQYF	TGCAGTGCCCCTTTTAGCGGGGCAGCCAAAAACATTCAGTACTTC
NA	once	TRBJ2-4	TRBV12-3/TRBV12-4	CASSFRGAVAKNIQYF	TGTGCCAGCAGTTTCAGGGGGGCTGTGGCCAAAAACATTCAGTACTTC
NA	NA	TRBJ2-3	TRBV6-6	CASSPLDTDTQYF	TGTGCCAGCAGCCCTCTCGACACAGATACGCAGTATTTT
NA	NA	TRBJ1-2	TRBV27	CASSRGGFIDGYTF	TGTGCCAGCAGCCGCGGTGGGTTCATAGATGGCTACACCTTC
NA	NA	TRBJ2-3	TRBV28	CASSSTPATDTQYF	TGTGCCAGCAGTTCCACCCCGGCCACAGATACGCAGTATTTT
NA	NA	TRBJ1-5	TRBV7-9	CASSSGGTNQPQHF	TGTGCCAGCAGCTCCGGGGGGACTAATCAGCCCCAGCATTTT